This T cell receptor beta chain was retrieved from a study of PD-1 and CTLA-4 blockade in melanoma. Assay: immunoSEQ multiplex PCR; the TCRdb copy retains only in-frame clones and omits some. Among some 29,000 clones listed, approximately 91% were seen once. Sample: CD8+ T cells from peripheral blood, taken before anti-PD-1 treatment. The receptor was isolated from a human donor with melanoma.

CDR3 region: CATQNGGAAGELFF. The CDR3 nucleotides are TGTGCCACCCAGAACGGGGGGGCGGCCGGGGAGCTGTTTTTT. The V gene is TRBV7-9, the J gene TRBJ2-2; 8 bases match TRBD2. CDR1 is SEHNR and CDR2 is FQNEAQ in the germline V gene (reference sequence). The CDR3 has 14 amino acids. After removal of 10 bases from V and 6 bases from J, the junction contained 10 bases not matched to a gene.